This note documents a single TCR beta chain sequence. The data derive from a study of blood T cell repertoires in COVID-19. Overall study: The United States, Italy and Spain provided the acute and convalescent COVID-19 samples. Sample material is recorded as cDNA or gDNA derived from T cells, B-cell-depleted T cells, or PBMCs.

Study members were between about 18 and 100 years old and lived in 24 US regions. CDR1 and CDR2 from the germline V gene are LGHDT and YNNKEL (reference sequence). V gave up 1 base and J gave up 5 bases; unmatched junction bases: 1. The CDR3 length is 14 residues. Original data processing: Amplification of reference gene primers was used by the study to estimate nucleated cell counts. Data came from immunoSEQ multiplex PCR; TCRdb stores just in-frame clones and leaves some out. V and J calls and clone size are those listed in that table; D and trimming were worked out from the DNA. This table holds roughly 200,000 clones, 75% to 90% found once.

V is TRBV3-1 (or the pseudogene TRBV3-2) and J is TRBJ2-7; TRBD1 matches at 11 bases. The TCR was taken from a woman aged 25 to 45 who had recovered from COVID-19. The material sequenced was PBMCs or T cells enriched from blood (not recorded which). This CDR3 is CASSQADRGHEQYF. The CDR3 coding sequence is TGTGCCAGCAGCCAAGCGGACAGGGGGCACGAGCAGTACTTC.